This is a list of T cell receptor beta chains from one sample in a study of blood T cell repertoires in COVID-19. Generated by immunoSEQ multiplex PCR, the TCRdb table keeps only in-frame clones and is missing some. The profile shows roughly 230,000 clones, approximately 81% of them singletons. Sequencing used peripheral blood. Receptor source: a woman aged 80 or over with acute or convalescent COVID-19. Each CDR3 is given with its conserved first and last residue. Each record gives: V gene, CDR3 protein.

V gene: TRBV28; CDR3 protein: CASGTQHRTEAFF
V gene: TRBV2; CDR3 protein: CASSELAGATDTQYF
V gene: TRBV14; CDR3 protein: CASSQGVARGNEKLFF
V gene: TRBV25-1; CDR3 protein: CASSVYSGTSSYEQYF
V gene: TRBV11-3; CDR3 protein: CASSTDYSPGELFF
V gene: TRBV19; CDR3 protein: CASSRQGTSSGNTIYF
V gene: TRBV7-9; CDR3 protein: CASSQIYTGGQETQYF
V gene: TRBV16; CDR3 protein: CASSQSARGEREQYF
V gene: TRBV15; CDR3 protein: CATSVGRGSPLHF
V gene: TRBV18; CDR3 protein: CASSPGEDYGYTF
V gene: TRBV30; CDR3 protein: CAWGTSGGTYEQYF
V gene: TRBV11-1; CDR3 protein: CASSDTSYEQYF
V gene: TRBV5-1; CDR3 protein: CASSWKGAGGYTF
V gene: TRBV5-6; CDR3 protein: CASSPLGAGANVLTF
V gene: TRBV3-1/TRBV3-2; CDR3 protein: CASSQQGVYEQYF
V gene: TRBV29-1; CDR3 protein: CSAQTGATEAFF
V gene: TRBV5-4; CDR3 protein: CASSLELTKRGEQFF
V gene: TRBV6-4; CDR3 protein: CASSDPPQGMHEQFF
V gene: TRBV12-5; CDR3 protein: CASGLVVGGTDSYNSPLHF
V gene: TRBV19; CDR3 protein: CASSNIRDSPSNQPQHF
V gene: TRBV10-1; CDR3 protein: CASSEGARTTNEKLFF
V gene: TRBV5-6; CDR3 protein: CASSLETGGRAEAFF
V gene: TRBV5-5; CDR3 protein: CASDEPSGGSNQPQHF
V gene: TRBV10-3; CDR3 protein: CAISGGQSDNYGYTF
V gene: TRBV18; CDR3 protein: CASSPLQGVLGNGYTF
V gene: TRBV20-1; CDR3 protein: CSSRGDTEAFF
V gene: TRBV15; CDR3 protein: CATGGQPNTEAFF
V gene: TRBV6-5; CDR3 protein: CASSPAGRTYNEQFF
V gene: TRBV7-9; CDR3 protein: CASSRGQEKLNIIF
V gene: TRBV12-5; CDR3 protein: CASGSDRATGELFF
V gene: TRBV2; CDR3 protein: CASSIQGISNYGYTF
V gene: TRBV5-1; CDR3 protein: CASGTGRVGGANVLTF
V gene: TRBV9; CDR3 protein: CASSVGSSSGANVLTF
V gene: TRBV19; CDR3 protein: CASSISGSGHLETQYF
V gene: TRBV3-1/TRBV3-2; CDR3 protein: CASSQIGGNTIYF
V gene: TRBV5-1; CDR3 protein: CASSLSRTGTQETQYF
V gene: TRBV30; CDR3 protein: CAWSRISVNTEAFF
V gene: TRBV30; CDR3 protein: CAWRVGLATDTQYF
V gene: TRBV5-1; CDR3 protein: CASSKDGDYEQYF
V gene: TRBV7-9; CDR3 protein: CASSPGHFYEQYF
V gene: TRBV6-5; CDR3 protein: CASTMDRGRYEQYF
V gene: TRBV3-1/TRBV3-2; CDR3 protein: CASSHYRDFNSPLHF
V gene: TRBV7-9; CDR3 protein: CASSLAEGEKEAFF
V gene: TRBV6-1; CDR3 protein: CASSVMELRASNQPQHF
V gene: TRBV7-8; CDR3 protein: CASSFGQVPSTDTQYF
V gene: TRBV3-1/TRBV3-2; CDR3 protein: CASSQADRDTHYGYTF
V gene: TRBV15; CDR3 protein: CATSRARPRGSYEQYF
V gene: TRBV2; CDR3 protein: CASSEGQGGQTEQYF
V gene: TRBV7-3; CDR3 protein: CASSSGLAGAGDTQYF
V gene: TRBV19; CDR3 protein: CASSTGGVTQYF
V gene: TRBV3-1/TRBV3-2; CDR3 protein: CASSQDRETQYF
V gene: TRBV18; CDR3 protein: CASSPDKSELFF
V gene: TRBV7-9; CDR3 protein: CASSSGHHPHF
V gene: TRBV6-5; CDR3 protein: CASSRVIFTEAFF
V gene: TRBV27; CDR3 protein: CASSPSGTKREAFF
V gene: TRBV19; CDR3 protein: CASSPTSGGLWETQYF
V gene: TRBV5-6; CDR3 protein: CASSFKKKLHSTDTQYF
V gene: TRBV2; CDR3 protein: CASSSGRRPDEQFF
V gene: TRBV6-5; CDR3 protein: CASSLAGGVYNEQFF